Listed below are T cell receptor beta chains from one sample, sequenced in a study of blood T cell repertoires in COVID-19. The table came from immunoSEQ multiplex PCR; TCRdb's copy has only in-frame clones and leaves some out. The table shows approximately 350,000 clones, with 88% occurring only once. Material: peripheral blood. The origin of the receptors is a woman in her seventies with COVID-19, enrolled during active disease. Each CDR3 is given with its conserved first and last residue. D genes are given only for firm matches. Clone size is not always given. Where it is, it says once, few, many or a class for expanded clones.

DNA | CDR3 | size | J | D | V
TGTGCCAGCAGCCAAGGACAGCACGGCCTGGAGACCCAGTACTTC | CASSQGQHGLETQYF | NA | TRBJ2-5 | NA | TRBV3-1/TRBV3-2
TGTGCCAGCAGCTTAGGCGGGGGGCCGATAGTATCCCAGTACTTC | CASSLGGGPIVSQYF | NA | TRBJ2-5 | TRBD2 | TRBV7-8
TGTGCCAGCAGCTTAGAGGCGGGGGGCAACACCGGGGAGCTGTTTTTT | CASSLEAGGNTGELFF | NA | TRBJ2-2 | TRBD2 | TRBV7-2
TGTGCCAGCAGTGAACGGGACAGATCCTACAATGAGCAGTTCTTC | CASSERDRSYNEQFF | NA | TRBJ2-1 | TRBD1 | TRBV6-1
TGTGCCTGGAGTCCTTCCGGTGAGTTCACTGAAGCTTTCTTT | CAWSPSGEFTEAFF | NA | TRBJ1-1 | NA | TRBV30
TGTGCCACCGGGGCAGCAGATACGCAGTATTTT | CATGAADTQYF | once | TRBJ2-3 | NA | TRBV24-1
TGTGCCACCAGTGACTCCAGGTCTGGGGCCAACGTCCTGACTTTC | CATSDSRSGANVLTF | once | TRBJ2-6 | NA | TRBV24-1
TGTGCCTCACAGGGACCGAACACTGAAGCTTTCTTT | CASQGPNTEAFF | NA | TRBJ1-1 | NA | TRBV24-1
TGTGCCAGCTGGGACTTTCACTACGAGCAGTACTTC | CASWDFHYEQYF | NA | TRBJ2-7 | NA | TRBV21-1
TGTGCCTGGAGTGAGCAGGGATTTGGCTACACCTTC | CAWSEQGFGYTF | NA | TRBJ1-2 | NA | TRBV30
TGCGCCAGCAGCCGCCTCACGACAGGGGGCAATGAAAAACTGTTTTTT | CASSRLTTGGNEKLFF | NA | TRBJ1-4 | TRBD1 | TRBV4-1